Following are 21 T cell receptor beta chains from one sample sequenced in a study of blood T cell repertoires in COVID-19. TCRdb's copy holds only in-frame clones and misses some; the assay was immunoSEQ multiplex PCR. The table shows 140,000 or so clones, with 65% to 85% occurring only once. Sequences were obtained from peripheral blood. The receptors here all came from a woman aged 55-70 years with acute or convalescent COVID-19.

In DNA, the CDR3 is TGTGCCAGCAGCTTTACCGGGACATCTTACGAGCAGTACTTC. Residues: CASSFTGTSYEQYF. The V gene is TRBV7-9, the J gene TRBJ2-7; maybe TRBD1 (6 bases). This CDR3 region has 14 residues. Germline CDR1 and CDR2: SEHNR and FQNEAQ (reference sequence). V lost 3 bases to trimming and J lost 4 bases, with 13 bases between them.

This chain uses TRBV11-2 with TRBJ2-1; 10 nucleotides align to TRBD1. Germline V gene lookup returns CDR1 SGHAT and CDR2 FQNNGV. The V segment lost 4 bases and the J segment 1 base; nucleotides outside the gene matches: 4. This CDR3 contains 16 residues. This chain's CDR3 is CASSSGQGRSYNEQFF. In nucleotides, the CDR3 is TGTGCCAGCAGCTCGGGACAGGGGCGATCCTACAATGAGCAGTTCTTC.

The V gene is TRBV27, the J gene TRBJ2-1; TRBD2 aligns across 11 bases. Germline V gene data show CDR1 as MNHEY and CDR2 as SMNVEV (reference sequence). This CDR3 spans 17 amino acids. The trim removed 5 bases at V and 6 bases at J, leaving 12 bases unmatched. The CDR3 here is CASSLSGRGLRANEQFF. The CDR3 DNA reads TGTGCCAGCAGTCTTAGCGGGAGGGGGTTACGGGCCAATGAGCAGTTCTTC.

The sample holds one count of this clone. V usage is TRBV28 and J usage is TRBJ1-6; maybe TRBD1 (5 bases). V dropped 3 bases and J dropped 6 bases, with 12 bases sitting between them. Germline CDR1 reads MDHEN; CDR2 reads SYDVKM. This CDR3 is 15 amino acids long. This CDR3 reads CASSLAGSGNSPLHF. For the CDR3, the DNA is TGTGCCAGCAGTTTGGCAGGGTCGGGTAATTCACCCCTCCACTTT. Complete variable domain (other parts from reference TRBV28 and TRBJ1-6): DVKVTQSSRYLVKRTGEKVFLECVQDMDHENMFWYRQDPGLGLRLIYFSYDVKMKEKGDIPEGYSVSREKKERFSLILESASTNQTSMYLCASSLAGSGNSPLHFGNGTRLTVT.

The rearrangement links TRBV5-1 to TRBJ2-2; D ambiguous. V was pared by 2 bases and J by 2 bases, with 4 bases between. The germline gives CDR1 SGHRS, CDR2 YFSETQ. CDR3 length: 13 residues. CDR3: CASSFRNTGELFF. CDR3 DNA sequence: TGCGCCAGCAGCTTCCGTAACACCGGGGAGCTGTTTTTT.

The chain links TRBV4-1 to TRBJ2-1; tentative D call: TRBD2 (6 bases). Germline V CDR1 and CDR2: MGHRA, YSYEKL. The CDR3 spans 14 residues. V was shortened by 0 bases and J by 8 bases, with 11 bases between the two germline ends. The DNA for the CDR3 is TGCGCCAGCAGCCAAGAGTTGACTAGGGATGAGCAGTTCTTC. Residues: CASSQELTRDEQFF.

The gene calls are TRBV29-1 and TRBJ2-7; 8 bases are shared with TRBD1. This CDR3 region has 12 residues. V lost 4 bases, J lost 4 bases, and 3 bases stayed unmatched. Germline CDR1 SQVTM, CDR2 ANQGSEA. The CDR3 sequence is CSVGTGIYEQYF. CDR3 bases: TGCAGCGTTGGGACAGGGATTTACGAGCAGTACTTC.

The gene calls are TRBV5-1 and TRBJ2-5, with 7 bases fitting TRBD2. The CDR3 covers 16 residues. The V gene end was trimmed by 3 bases and the J gene end by 0 bases; junction bases not matched to a gene: 8. Per the germline V gene, CDR1 is SGHRS and CDR2 is YFSETQ. The CDR3 reads CASSSLGRDYQETQYF. In DNA form, the CDR3 reads TGCGCCAGCAGCTCCTTGGGGAGGGACTACCAAGAGACCCAGTACTTC. Full variable domain (rest looked up from reference TRBV5-1 and TRBJ2-5): KAGVTQTPRYLIKTRGQQVTLSCSPISGHRSVSWYQQTPGQGLQFLFEYFSETQRNKGNFPGRFSGRQFSNSRSEMNVSTLELGDSALYLCASSSLGRDYQETQYFGPGTRLLVL.

CDR3 region: CASSRLADSSYEQYF. The CDR3 nucleotides are TGCGCCAGCAGTCGACTAGCGGATTCGTCCTACGAGCAGTACTTC. The chain combines TRBV4-1 with TRBJ2-7; 9 bases are shared with TRBD2. Per the germline V gene, CDR1 is MGHRA and CDR2 is YSYEKL. The CDR3 length is 15 residues. Trimming at V came to 6 bases and at J to 1 base, leaving 7 bases not matched to a gene.

The chain combines TRBV11-2 with TRBJ1-3; the match to TRBD1 covers 11 bases. The V and J ends lost 4 bases and 4 bases, in that order; junction bases with no gene match: 9. The length of the CDR3 is 17 residues. Germline-derived CDR1 and CDR2 are SGHAT and FQNNGV. This CDR3 is CASSSLSRDRGGNTIYF. CDR3 nucleotides: TGTGCCAGCAGCTCGCTGTCCCGGGACAGGGGGGGAAACACCATATATTTT. Supplemented by reference TRBV11-2 and TRBJ1-3, the full variable domain reads EAGVAQSPRYKIIEKRQSVAFWCNPISGHATLYWYQQILGQGPKLLIQFQNNGVVDDSQLPKDRFSAERLKGVDSTLKIQPAKLEDSAVYLCASSSLSRDRGGNTIYFGEGSWLTVV.

The chain carries TRBV9 and TRBJ2-7; 7 nucleotides line up with TRBD2. Germline V gene sequence: CDR1 SGDLS, CDR2 YYNGEE. Germline trimming cut 4 bases from V and 0 bases from J; bases unmatched to any gene: 1. This CDR3 comprises 13 residues. In DNA form, the CDR3 reads TGTGCCAGCAGCTCTAGCGGCTCCTACGAGCAGTACTTC. This codes for CASSSSGSYEQYF.

The chain is built from TRBV2 and TRBJ2-7; 9 nucleotides align to TRBD1. Germline trimming cut 7 bases from V and 3 bases from J; bases unmatched to any gene: 13. The CDR3 spans 16 residues. Per the germline V gene, CDR1 is SNHLY and CDR2 is FYNNEI. The CDR3 sequence is CASKPVGTGYGYEQYF. In DNA, the CDR3 is TGTGCCAGCAAACCCGTAGGGACAGGGTATGGCTACGAGCAGTACTTC.

This chain connects TRBV12-5 to TRBJ1-5; D unresolved. Germline-derived CDR1 and CDR2 are LGHNT and FRNRAP. The CDR3 is made up of 14 amino acids. The V end lost 5 bases, the J end lost 0 bases, and 8 bases lay between the germline ends. As DNA, the CDR3 is TGTGCTAGTGGTCCCCCCCGTAGCAATCAGCCCCAGCATTTT. This sequence encodes CASGPPRSNQPQHF.

The chain carries TRBV6-5 and TRBJ2-5, with D unresolved. The germline V gene encodes CDR1 MNHEY and CDR2 SVGAGI. V lost 7 bases and J lost 4, with 13 bases in between. This CDR3 contains 13 residues. The CDR3 DNA sequence: TGTGCCAGCACCGGCAATAGGAGAGAGACCCAGTACTTC. Translation gives CASTGNRRETQYF.

V and J are TRBV7-9 and TRBJ2-1; 8 bases align to TRBD2. V lost 5 bases to trimming and J lost 9 bases; unmatched junction nucleotides: 15. This CDR3 comprises 16 residues. Germline lookup yields CDR1 SEHNR and CDR2 FQNEAQ (reference sequence). CDR3 nucleotides: TGTGCCAGCAGCCCAGTCCCGGGACTAGGGAGCGGTGAGCAGTTCTTC. Its protein product is CASSPVPGLGSGEQFF. Full variable domain (remainder filled in from reference TRBV7-9 and TRBJ2-1): DTGVSQNPRHKITKRGQNVTFRCDPISEHNRLYWYRQTLGQGPEFLTYFQNEAQLEKSRLLSDRFSAERPKGSFSTLEIQRTEQGDSAMYLCASSPVPGLGSGEQFFGPGTRLTVL.

V gene TRBV30 combines with J gene TRBJ2-7; a possible D gene is TRBD1 (8 bases). The CDR3 has 13 residues. Germline V gene lookup returns CDR1 GTSNPN and CDR2 SVGIG (reference sequence). Trimming stripped 2 bases from V and 5 bases from J, with 13 bases between. CDR3 sequence (DNA): TGTGCCTGGAGTAGCGGGACAGGCAACGAGCAGTACTTC. It codes for CAWSSGTGNEQYF.

The J gene is TRBJ2-7, the V gene TRBV7-6, with D hard to call. The V and J ends lost 1 base and 3 bases respectively, with 13 bases between them. CDR1 and CDR2 (germline): SGHVS, FNYEAQ. The CDR3 extends over 15 amino acids. Here the CDR3 reads CASSLGRSLSYEQYF. CDR3 nucleotide sequence: TGTGCCAGCAGCTTAGGCAGGTCCTTAAGCTACGAGCAGTACTTC.

The chain has TRBV12-3 or TRBV12-4 and TRBJ1-2; a possible D gene is TRBD1 (5 bases). V gave up 1 base and J gave up 5 bases, with 8 bases separating them. The CDR3 is made up of 13 amino acids. The CDR3 DNA sequence: TGTGCCAGCAGTTTAGGGGGCAGGTATGGCTACACCTTC. Translating it yields CASSLGGRYGYTF.

This sequence joins TRBV3-1 (or the pseudogene TRBV3-2) and TRBJ2-1; 11 bases align to TRBD2. With V trimmed by 3 bases and J by 9 bases, 10 bases remained unmatched. The germline CDR1 and CDR2 sequences are LGHDT and YNNKEL (reference sequence). The CDR3 length is 16 residues. CDR3: CASSQFGLTSGTEQFF. DNA for the CDR3: TGTGCCAGCAGCCAGTTCGGTTTGACTAGCGGGACTGAGCAGTTCTTC.

In this sample, this clone turned up once. The chain couples TRBV6-1 to TRBJ2-3, with D possibly matching TRBD2 (6 bases). V lost 2 bases to trimming and J lost 0 bases, with 15 bases between them. This CDR3 is 17 amino acids long. Germline loops: CDR1 MNHNS, CDR2 SASEGT. The CDR3 coding sequence is TGTGCCAGCAGTGAATACCGGAGGGGAACAAGCACAGATACGCAGTATTTT. This sequence encodes CASSEYRRGTSTDTQYF.

This clone was recorded once. The chain couples TRBV5-1 to TRBJ1-6; TRBD1 agrees at 7 bases. Germline values: CDR1 SGHRS, CDR2 YFSETQ. The length of the CDR3 is 16 residues. V trimming: 5 bases; J trimming: 6 bases; junction bases outside the gene matches: 11. DNA for the CDR3: TGCGCCAGCAGGGGGGACAGCCGTGGGCCTAATTCACCCCTCCACTTT. As protein: CASRGDSRGPNSPLHF.